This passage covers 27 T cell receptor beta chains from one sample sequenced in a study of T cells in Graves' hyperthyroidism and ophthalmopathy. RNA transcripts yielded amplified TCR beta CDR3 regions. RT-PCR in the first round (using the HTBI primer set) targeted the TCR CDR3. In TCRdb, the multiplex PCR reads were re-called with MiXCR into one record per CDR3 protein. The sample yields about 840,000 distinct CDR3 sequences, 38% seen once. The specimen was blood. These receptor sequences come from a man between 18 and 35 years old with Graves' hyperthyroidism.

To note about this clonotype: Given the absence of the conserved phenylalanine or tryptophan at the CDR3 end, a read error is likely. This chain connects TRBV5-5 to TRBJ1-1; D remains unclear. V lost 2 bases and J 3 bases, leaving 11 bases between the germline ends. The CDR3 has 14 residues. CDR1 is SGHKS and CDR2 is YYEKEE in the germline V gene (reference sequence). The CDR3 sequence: CASSFGSGDTEAFL. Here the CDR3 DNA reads TGTGCCAGCAGCTTCGGATCTGGAGACACTGAAGCTTTCCTT.

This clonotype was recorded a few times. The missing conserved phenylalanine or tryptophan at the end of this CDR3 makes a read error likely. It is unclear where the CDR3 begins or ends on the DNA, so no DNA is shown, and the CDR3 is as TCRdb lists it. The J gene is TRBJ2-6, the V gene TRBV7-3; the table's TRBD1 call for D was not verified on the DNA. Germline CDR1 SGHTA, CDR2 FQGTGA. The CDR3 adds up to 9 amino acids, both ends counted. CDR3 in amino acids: CASSWTGAD.

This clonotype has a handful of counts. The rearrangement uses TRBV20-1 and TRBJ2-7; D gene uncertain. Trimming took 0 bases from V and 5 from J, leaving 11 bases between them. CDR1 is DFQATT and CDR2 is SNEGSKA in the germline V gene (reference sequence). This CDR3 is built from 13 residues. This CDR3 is CSAREPTLHEQYF. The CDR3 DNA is TGCAGTGCTAGAGAACCAACCCTCCACGAGCAGTACTTC.

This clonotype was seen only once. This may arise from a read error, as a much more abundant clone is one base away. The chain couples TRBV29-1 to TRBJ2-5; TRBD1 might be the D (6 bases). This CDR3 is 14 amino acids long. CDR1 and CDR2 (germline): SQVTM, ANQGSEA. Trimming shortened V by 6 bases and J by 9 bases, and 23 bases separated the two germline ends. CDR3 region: CSVASAGDPRAQYF. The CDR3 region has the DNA TGCAGCGTCGCCTCCGCAGGGGACCCCAGGGCCCAGTACTTC.

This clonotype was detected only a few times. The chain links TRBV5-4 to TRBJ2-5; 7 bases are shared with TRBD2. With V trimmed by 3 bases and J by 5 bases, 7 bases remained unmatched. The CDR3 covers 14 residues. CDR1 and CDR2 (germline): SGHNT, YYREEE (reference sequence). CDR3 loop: CASSSGGVAETQYF. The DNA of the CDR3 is TGTGCCAGCAGCTCTGGGGGGGTAGCGGAGACCCAGTACTTC.

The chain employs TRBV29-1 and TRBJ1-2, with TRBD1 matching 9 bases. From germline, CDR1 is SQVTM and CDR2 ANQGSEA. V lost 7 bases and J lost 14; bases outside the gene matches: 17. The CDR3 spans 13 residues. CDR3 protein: CSADPSGTGSGTF. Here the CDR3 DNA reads TGCAGCGCTGACCCTTCCGGGACAGGGTCGGGGACCTTC.

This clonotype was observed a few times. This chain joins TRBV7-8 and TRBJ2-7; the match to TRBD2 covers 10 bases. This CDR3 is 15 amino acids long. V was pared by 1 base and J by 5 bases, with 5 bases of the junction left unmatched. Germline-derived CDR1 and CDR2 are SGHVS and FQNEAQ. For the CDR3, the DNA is TGTGCCAGCAGCTTAGGGTGGGGACTAGCGAACGAGCAGTACTTC. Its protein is CASSLGWGLANEQYF.

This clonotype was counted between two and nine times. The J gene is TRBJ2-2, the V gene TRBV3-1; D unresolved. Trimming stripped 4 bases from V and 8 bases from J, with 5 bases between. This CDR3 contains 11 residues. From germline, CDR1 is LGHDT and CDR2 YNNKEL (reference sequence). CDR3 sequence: CASSLKGELFF. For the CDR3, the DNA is TGTGCCAGCAGCCTCAAAGGGGAGCTGTTTTTT. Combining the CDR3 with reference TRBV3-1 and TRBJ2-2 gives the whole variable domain DTAVSQTPKYLVTQMGNDKSIKCEQNLGHDTMYWYKQDSKKFLKIMFSYNNKELIINETVPNRFSPKSPDKAHLNLHINSLELGDSAVYFCASSLKGELFFGEGSRLTVL.

The CDR3 is CASRAGGFHGYTF. DNA for the CDR3: TGTGCCAGCAGGGCGGGAGGGTTCCATGGCTACACCTTC. The genes are TRBV2 and TRBJ1-2; D remains unclear. Germline assignment: CDR1 SNHLY and CDR2 FYNNEI. Trimming took 6 bases from V and 6 from J, leaving 14 bases between them. The CDR3 covers 13 residues.

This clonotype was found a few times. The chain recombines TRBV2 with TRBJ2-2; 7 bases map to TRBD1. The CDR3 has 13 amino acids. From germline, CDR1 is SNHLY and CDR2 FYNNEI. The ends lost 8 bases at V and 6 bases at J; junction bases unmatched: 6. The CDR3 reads CASGDSRAGELFF. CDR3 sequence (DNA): TGTGCCAGCGGGGACAGTAGGGCCGGGGAGCTGTTTTTT.

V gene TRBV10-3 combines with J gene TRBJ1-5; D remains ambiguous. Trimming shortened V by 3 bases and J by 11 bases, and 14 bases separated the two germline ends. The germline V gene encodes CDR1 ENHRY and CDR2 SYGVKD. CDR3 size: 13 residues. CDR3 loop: CAISDVSSGAQHF. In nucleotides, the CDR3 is TGTGCCATCAGTGATGTTAGCAGCGGGGCCCAGCATTTT.

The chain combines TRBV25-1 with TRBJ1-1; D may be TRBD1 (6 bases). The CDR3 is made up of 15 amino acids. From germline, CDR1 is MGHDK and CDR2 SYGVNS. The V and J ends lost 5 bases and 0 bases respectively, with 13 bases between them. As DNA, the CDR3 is TGTGCCAGCAGTACGCGACAGGACGTGAACACTGAAGCTTTCTTT. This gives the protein CASSTRQDVNTEAFF.

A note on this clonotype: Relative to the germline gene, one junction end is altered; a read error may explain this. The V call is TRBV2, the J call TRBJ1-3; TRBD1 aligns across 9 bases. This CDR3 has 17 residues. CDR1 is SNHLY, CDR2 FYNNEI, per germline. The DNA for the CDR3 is TGTGCCAGCCACACCATACAGGGGGCAGACTATGGCTACACCACATATTTT. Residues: CASHTIQGADYGYTTYF. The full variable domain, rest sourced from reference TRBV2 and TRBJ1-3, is EPEVTQTPSHQVTQMGQEVILRCVPISNHLYFYWYRQILGQKVEFLVSFYNNEISEKSEIFDDQFSVERPDGSNFTLKIRSTKLEDSAMYFCASHTIQGADYGYTTYFGEGSWLTVV.

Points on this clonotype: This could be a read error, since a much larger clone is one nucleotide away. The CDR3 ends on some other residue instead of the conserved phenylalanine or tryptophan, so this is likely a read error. The CDR3 DNA reads TGTGCCAGCAGTGAGATCGAGCAGTACTTG. This sequence encodes CASSEIEQYL. V gene TRBV2 combines with J gene TRBJ2-7, with D hard to call. The CDR3 extends over 10 amino acids. Trimming removed 3 bases from V and 6 bases from J, with 3 bases in between. Germline values: CDR1 SNHLY, CDR2 FYNNEI.

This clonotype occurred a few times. CDR3 DNA sequence: TGCGCCAGCAGCCCTAACCGGGACAGCGAAGCTTTCTTT. It translates to CASSPNRDSEAFF. The rearrangement joins TRBV4-1 to TRBJ1-1; 7 positions match TRBD1. Unmatched junction bases numbered 7, after V lost 4 bases and J lost 8 bases. The germline CDR1 and CDR2 sequences are MGHRA and YSYEKL. CDR3 length: 13 amino acids.

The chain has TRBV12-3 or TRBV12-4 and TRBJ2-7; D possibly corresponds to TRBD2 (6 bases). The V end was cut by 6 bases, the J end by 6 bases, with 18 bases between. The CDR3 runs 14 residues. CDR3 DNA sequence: TGTGCCAGCAGCCCGACTAGGGGTTCTTTCGAGCAGTACTTC. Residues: CASSPTRGSFEQYF.

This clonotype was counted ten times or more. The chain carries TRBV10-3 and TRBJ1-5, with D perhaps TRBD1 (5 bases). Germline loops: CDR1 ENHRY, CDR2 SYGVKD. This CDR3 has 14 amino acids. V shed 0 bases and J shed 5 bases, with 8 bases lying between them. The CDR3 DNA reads TGTGCCATCAGTGAGTCGGACATCGATCAGCCCCAGCATTTT. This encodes CAISESDIDQPQHF.

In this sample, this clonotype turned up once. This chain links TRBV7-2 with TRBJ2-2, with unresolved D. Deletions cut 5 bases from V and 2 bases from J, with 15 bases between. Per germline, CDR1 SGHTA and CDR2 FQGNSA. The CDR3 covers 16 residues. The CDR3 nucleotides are TGTGCCAGCAGCATACTCTTTAGACACAACACCGGGGAGCTGTTTTTT. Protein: CASSILFRHNTGELFF.

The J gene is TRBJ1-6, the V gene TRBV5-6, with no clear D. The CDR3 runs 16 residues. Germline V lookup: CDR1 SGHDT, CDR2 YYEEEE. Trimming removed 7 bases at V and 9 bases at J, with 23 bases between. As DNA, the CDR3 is TGTGCCAGCTCAGTCTCGAGGGAGGCCCCAGTTTCACCCCTCCACTTT. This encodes CASSVSREAPVSPLHF.

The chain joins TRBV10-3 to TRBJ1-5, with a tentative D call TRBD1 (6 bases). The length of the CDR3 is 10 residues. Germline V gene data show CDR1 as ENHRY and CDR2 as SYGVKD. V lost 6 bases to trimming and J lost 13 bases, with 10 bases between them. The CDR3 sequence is CAISPGEQHF. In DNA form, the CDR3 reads TGTGCCATCAGCCCAGGGGAACAGCATTTT.

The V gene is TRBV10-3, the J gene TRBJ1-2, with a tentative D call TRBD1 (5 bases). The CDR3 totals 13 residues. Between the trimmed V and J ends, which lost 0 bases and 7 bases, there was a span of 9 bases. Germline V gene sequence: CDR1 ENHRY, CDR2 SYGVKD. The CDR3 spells CAISESGTSGYTF. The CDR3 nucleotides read TGTGCCATCAGTGAGTCAGGGACTAGTGGCTACACCTTC.

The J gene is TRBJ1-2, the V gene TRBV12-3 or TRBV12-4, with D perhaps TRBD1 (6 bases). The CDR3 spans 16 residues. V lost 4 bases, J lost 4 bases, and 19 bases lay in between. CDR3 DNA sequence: TGTGCCAGCAGTTACTCGAAGGGGACAAGCATCTATGGCTACACCTTC. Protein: CASSYSKGTSIYGYTF.

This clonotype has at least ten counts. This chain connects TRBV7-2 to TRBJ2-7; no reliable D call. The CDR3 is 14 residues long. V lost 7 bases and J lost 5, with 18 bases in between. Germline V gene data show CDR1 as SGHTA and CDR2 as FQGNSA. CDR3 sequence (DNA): TGTGCCAGCACCCCAGCCGGAATTCGAGACGAGCAGTACTTC. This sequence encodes CASTPAGIRDEQYF. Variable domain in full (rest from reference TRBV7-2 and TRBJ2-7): GAGVSQSPSNKVTEKGKDVELRCDPISGHTALYWYRQSLGQGLEFLIYFQGNSAPDKSGLPSDRFSAERTGGSVSTLTIQRTQQEDSAVYLCASTPAGIRDEQYFGPGTRLTVT.

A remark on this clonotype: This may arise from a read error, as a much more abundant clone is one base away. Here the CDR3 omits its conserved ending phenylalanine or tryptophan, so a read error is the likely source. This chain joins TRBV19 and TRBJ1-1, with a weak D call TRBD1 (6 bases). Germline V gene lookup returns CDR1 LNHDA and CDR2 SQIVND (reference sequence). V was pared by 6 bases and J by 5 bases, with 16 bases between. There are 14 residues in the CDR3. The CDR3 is CASRPLEQGTEAFL. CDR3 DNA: TGTGCCAGTAGACCCTTAGAACAGGGTACTGAAGCTTTCCTT.

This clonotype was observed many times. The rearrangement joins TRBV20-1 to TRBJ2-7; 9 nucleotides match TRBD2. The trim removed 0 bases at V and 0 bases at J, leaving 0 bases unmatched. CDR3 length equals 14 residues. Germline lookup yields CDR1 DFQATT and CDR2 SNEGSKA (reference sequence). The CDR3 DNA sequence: TGCAGTGCTAGAGATAGCGGGAGCTCCTACGAGCAGTACTTC. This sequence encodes CSARDSGSSYEQYF.

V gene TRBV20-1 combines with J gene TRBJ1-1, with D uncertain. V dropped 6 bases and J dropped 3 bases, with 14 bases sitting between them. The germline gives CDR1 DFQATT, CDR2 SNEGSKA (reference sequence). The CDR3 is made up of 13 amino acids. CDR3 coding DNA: TGCAGTGCGACACCACAGTACTACACTGAAGCTTTCTTT. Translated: CSATPQYYTEAFF.

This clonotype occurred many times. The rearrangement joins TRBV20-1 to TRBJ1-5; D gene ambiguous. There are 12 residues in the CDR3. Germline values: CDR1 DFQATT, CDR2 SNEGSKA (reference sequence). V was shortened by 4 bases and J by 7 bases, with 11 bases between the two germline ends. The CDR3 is CSATKATQPQHF. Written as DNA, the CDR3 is TGCAGTGCTACTAAGGCGACCCAGCCCCAGCATTTT.